The rows below give T cell receptor beta chains drawn from one sample of a study of blood T cell repertoires in COVID-19. Clones were read by immunoSEQ multiplex PCR, and TCRdb kept only the in-frame ones, dropping some. The sample lists about 300,000 clones; about nine tenths were seen once. The sequenced sample consisted of peripheral blood. These receptors were taken from a woman aged 25 to 39 with COVID-19, enrolled during active disease. CDR3s include the opening cysteine and the closing phenylalanine or tryptophan. The D gene is left open where the match is weak. Some rows mark clone size as missing; the rest say once, few, many or name a class of expanded clone.

j_call | v_call | d_call | clone_size | cdr3_aa | cdr3_nt
TRBJ2-7 | TRBV19 | TRBD1 | NA | CASGRDRAHEQYF | TGTGCCAGTGGCCGGGACAGGGCCCACGAGCAGTACTTC
TRBJ2-7 | TRBV19 | TRBD2 | NA | CASSESGTSGSEQYF | TGTGCCAGTTCCGAGTCCGGGACTAGCGGGTCCGAGCAGTACTTC
TRBJ2-2 | TRBV25-1 | NA | NA | CASSGFDNGELFF | TGTGCCAGCAGTGGGTTCGACAACGGGGAGCTGTTTTTT
TRBJ1-3 | TRBV7-2 | NA | few | CASSPQTGNTIYF | TGTGCCAGCAGCCCACAAACAGGGAACACCATATATTTT
TRBJ2-7 | TRBV11-2 | NA | NA | CASRSGSSYEQYF | TGTGCCAGCAGGAGCGGCAGCTCCTACGAGCAGTACTTC
TRBJ2-5 | TRBV18 | TRBD1 | NA | CASSPGTGHETQYF | TGTGCCAGCTCACCCGGGACAGGCCACGAGACCCAGTACTTC
TRBJ1-1 | TRBV7-6 | NA | NA | CASSLETGLMNTEAFF | TGTGCCAGCAGCTTAGAAACGGGGTTGATGAACACTGAAGCTTTCTTT
TRBJ2-2 | TRBV7-3 | NA | NA | CASSLAGNTGELFF | TGTGCCAGCAGCTTGGCAGGGAACACCGGGGAGCTGTTTTTT
TRBJ2-2 | TRBV7-9 | TRBD1 | once | CASSFRQGATGELFF | TGTGCCAGCAGCTTTAGGCAGGGGGCGACCGGGGAGCTGTTTTTT
TRBJ1-3 | TRBV5-4 | NA | NA | CASSLFGGYSGNTIYF | TGTGCCAGCAGCCTTTTCGGCGGCTACTCTGGAAACACCATATATTTT
TRBJ2-5 | TRBV25-1 | TRBD2 | NA | CASSERLAGAETQYF | TGTGCCAGCAGTGAAAGGCTAGCGGGAGCCGAGACCCAGTACTTC
TRBJ1-2 | TRBV30 | TRBD1 | once | CAWRDRGGYTF | TGTGCCTGGAGGGACAGGGGTGGCTACACCTTC
TRBJ2-1 | TRBV28 | TRBD2 | NA | CASSSRSGRASSYNEQFF | TGTGCCAGCAGTTCCCGTAGCGGGAGGGCGAGCTCCTACAATGAGCAGTTCTTC
TRBJ1-2 | TRBV19 | NA | NA | CASSIDRGDYGYTF | TGTGCCAGTAGTATCGACAGAGGAGACTATGGCTACACCTTC
TRBJ2-1 | TRBV19 | TRBD2 | NA | CASSVSGRQNEQFF | TGTGCCAGTAGTGTAAGCGGGAGACAAAATGAGCAGTTCTTC
TRBJ2-1 | TRBV27 | TRBD2 | NA | CASRGSSGSNNEQFF | TGTGCCAGCAGGGGGTCTAGCGGGAGTAACAATGAGCAGTTCTTC
TRBJ1-3 | TRBV7-8 | NA | NA | CASSLEAPAAGNTIYF | TGTGCCAGCAGCTTAGAGGCCCCAGCGGCTGGAAACACCATATATTTT
TRBJ1-1 | TRBV6-5 | NA | NA | CASSYDPQGNTEAFF | TGTGCCAGCAGTTACGATCCCCAGGGAAATACTGAAGCTTTCTTT
TRBJ2-2 | TRBV6-1 | TRBD1 | NA | CASSDMRTGTNTGELFF | TGTGCCAGCAGTGATATGCGGACAGGGACCAACACCGGGGAGCTGTTTTTT
TRBJ2-2 | TRBV6-1 | NA | NA | CASSDWGREVTGELFF | TGTGCCAGCAGTGATTGGGGCAGAGAAGTCACCGGGGAGCTGTTTTTT
TRBJ2-7 | TRBV19 | NA | once | CASSWGDSYEQYF | TGTGCCAGTAGTTGGGGGGACAGCTACGAGCAGTACTTC
TRBJ2-1 | TRBV27 | TRBD2 | NA | CASSLYLAGVHEQFF | TGTGCCAGCAGTTTATACCTAGCGGGAGTGCATGAGCAGTTCTTC
TRBJ1-3 | TRBV7-9 | NA | NA | CASSVTAGNTIYF | TGTGCCAGCAGTGTAACTGCTGGAAACACCATATATTTT
TRBJ2-7 | TRBV6-6 | NA | NA | CASSSLDRDYEQYF | TGTGCCAGCAGTTCCCTCGACAGAGATTACGAGCAGTACTTC
TRBJ1-3 | TRBV28 | TRBD1 | NA | CASSDRGTGGSGNTIYF | TGTGCCAGCAGCGACCGGGGGACAGGGGGCTCCGGAAACACCATATATTTT
TRBJ1-3 | TRBV11-2 | NA | NA | CASSLDRDGNTIYF | TGTGCCAGCAGCTTAGACAGGGATGGAAACACCATATATTTT
TRBJ1-1 | TRBV25-1 | TRBD1 | NA | CASSPQGRTEAFF | TGTGCCAGCAGTCCACAGGGGAGAACTGAAGCTTTCTTT
TRBJ1-5 | TRBV6-1 | NA | NA | CASSENPSVQPQHF | TGTGCCAGCAGTGAAAACCCCTCGGTTCAGCCCCAGCATTTT
TRBJ2-7 | TRBV15 | NA | once | CATSRGSQGTYEQYF | TGTGCCACCAGCAGAGGAAGTCAGGGAACCTACGAGCAGTACTTC
TRBJ2-7 | TRBV28 | TRBD2 | once | CASSLAARAGGDEQYF | TGTGCCAGCAGCCTTGCGGCCAGGGCGGGAGGGGACGAGCAGTACTTC
TRBJ2-4 | TRBV18 | TRBD2 | once | CASSPPGGGKANIQYF | TGTGCCAGCTCACCACCCGGGGGAGGGAAAGCCAACATTCAGTACTTC
TRBJ1-5 | TRBV7-3 | NA | NA | CASSLTGGQPQHF | TGTGCCAGCAGCTTAACAGGAGGTCAGCCCCAGCATTTT
TRBJ2-4 | TRBV7-6 | NA | NA | CASSLGGQYGVNIQYF | TGTGCCAGCAGCTTGGGGGGACAGTATGGAGTAAACATTCAGTACTTC
TRBJ1-2 | TRBV5-1 | NA | NA | CASSSGFDGYTF | TGCGCCAGCAGCTCAGGGTTCGATGGCTACACCTTC
TRBJ2-1 | TRBV5-6 | NA | NA | CASSLVRYNEQFF | TGTGCCAGCAGCTTGGTCAGGTACAATGAGCAGTTCTTC
TRBJ2-7 | TRBV19 | TRBD2 | NA | CASSIGTSGSHEQYF | TGTGCCAGTAGTATCGGGACTAGCGGGAGCCACGAGCAGTACTTC
TRBJ2-5 | TRBV28 | NA | NA | CASSTPWTETQYF | TGTGCCAGCAGTACCCCATGGACTGAGACCCAGTACTTC
TRBJ2-7 | TRBV3-1/TRBV3-2 | NA | NA | CASSQVGRGEQYF | TGTGCCAGCAGCCAAGTCGGGAGAGGGGAGCAGTACTTC
TRBJ2-5 | TRBV5-6 | TRBD1 | NA | CASSLDRVRETQYF | TGTGCCAGCAGCTTAGACAGGGTCCGAGAGACCCAGTACTTC
TRBJ1-1 | TRBV19 | TRBD1 | NA | CASSRDRGAFF | TGTGCCAGTTCGCGGGACAGGGGAGCTTTCTTT
TRBJ1-1 | TRBV5-8 | TRBD1 | NA | CASRAGTGGFVTTEAFF | TGTGCCAGCAGGGCAGGGACAGGGGGTTTTGTGACCACTGAAGCTTTCTTT
TRBJ1-2 | TRBV30 | NA | NA | CASLQTGFDGYTF | TGTGCCTCTCTCCAGACGGGGTTTGATGGCTACACCTTC
TRBJ2-5 | TRBV2 | TRBD1 | NA | CASNEDREKTQYF | TGTGCCAGCAATGAGGACAGGGAAAAGACCCAGTACTTC
TRBJ2-3 | TRBV6-5 | NA | NA | CASSSTRMADTQYF | TGTGCCAGCAGCTCTACTAGGATGGCAGATACGCAGTATTTT
TRBJ1-6 | TRBV4-1 | TRBD1 | NA | CASSGQDRVSPLHF | TGCGCCAGCAGCGGTCAGGACAGGGTTTCACCCCTCCACTTT
TRBJ2-1 | TRBV6-4 | TRBD2 | NA | CASSDRAGGDNEQFF | TGTGCCAGCAGTGACCGGGCGGGAGGGGACAATGAGCAGTTCTTC